Described below is a single T cell receptor beta chain sequence and its context. Antigen unknown. This CDR3 contains 14 residues. V dropped 5 bases and J dropped 2 bases, with 11 bases sitting between them. Germline V gives CDR1 SEHNR, CDR2 FQNEAQ (reference sequence). The data originate from a study of OX40 agonist ivuxolimab in advanced cancers. Overall study context: The dose of intravenous ivuxolimab that patients received every 2 weeks ranged from 0.01 to 10 mg/kg. Study-level results: Expanded clones were, on average, more numerous in CD8+ T cells than in CD4+.

Clones were read by immunoSEQ multiplex PCR, and TCRdb kept only the in-frame ones, dropping some. Among 70,000 to 95,000 clones listed, 90% to 95% were seen once. The sequence was obtained from an adult with an advanced solid tumor such as melanoma, head and neck, liver or kidney cancer. The J gene is TRBJ2-3, the V gene TRBV7-9; tentatively, D is TRBD2 (6 bases). The input for sequencing was CD4+ or CD8+ T cells sorted from blood, taken in a trial of the OX40 agonist ivuxolimab. The CDR3 nucleotides are TGTGCCAGCAGCCCGGGACTCAACACAGATACGCAGTATTTT. Protein product: CASSPGLNTDTQYF.